The rows below give T cell receptor beta chains drawn from one sample of a study of T cell responses to AZD1222 COVID-19 vaccine. This table comes from immunoSEQ multiplex PCR, and its TCRdb copy is limited to in-frame clones, with some not included. The table includes about 180,000 clones, 80% to 95% detected once. The sample consisted of peripheral blood, taken 28 days after the second AZD1222 dose. The source is an adult who received the AZD1222 COVID-19 vaccine. The CDR3 runs from the conserved cysteine through the conserved F or W. The D gene is left open where the match is weak. Clone size appears in some rows only: once, few, many, or a class for an expanded clone.

size: .; D: TRBD1; J: TRBJ1-1; length: 16; V: TRBV5-4; DNA: TGTGCCAGCAGCCCCGGGACAGGGGCCGGGGGCACTGAAGCTTTCTTT; CDR3: CASSPGTGAGGTEAFF
size: .; D: .; J: TRBJ1-5; length: 15; V: TRBV6-5; DNA: TGTGCCAGCACGGCAGGGTTCTTAGGCAATCAGCCCCAGCATTTT; CDR3: CASTAGFLGNQPQHF
size: .; D: TRBD2; J: TRBJ2-5; length: 15; V: TRBV9; DNA: TGTGCCAGCAGCGTTGGCGGGGGGGCCGGTGAGACCCAGTACTTC; CDR3: CASSVGGGAGETQYF
size: .; D: .; J: TRBJ1-1; length: 15; V: TRBV11-2; DNA: TGTGCCAGCAGCCCAAAGGGCGGCAGTAACACTGAAGCTTTCTTT; CDR3: CASSPKGGSNTEAFF
size: .; D: TRBD1; J: TRBJ2-7; length: 14; V: TRBV5-6; DNA: TGTGCCAGCAGCTTCGGACAGGGGCCCTACGAGCAGTACTTC; CDR3: CASSFGQGPYEQYF
size: .; D: TRBD1; J: TRBJ1-4; length: 16; V: TRBV28; DNA: TGTGCCAGCAGTTTAACCACCGGGACAGGGATTACAAAACTGTTTTTT; CDR3: CASSLTTGTGITKLFF
size: .; D: TRBD2; J: TRBJ2-4; length: 16; V: TRBV5-5; DNA: TGTGCCAGCAGCTTGTCACCGGCGGGGAGGGGAAACATTCAGTACTTC; CDR3: CASSLSPAGRGNIQYF
size: .; D: .; J: TRBJ1-2; length: 14; V: TRBV7-9; DNA: TGTGCCAGCAGCTTAGTAGGGACAAACTATGGCTACACCTTC; CDR3: CASSLVGTNYGYTF
size: .; D: TRBD1; J: TRBJ1-3; length: 15; V: TRBV5-1; DNA: TGCGCCAGCAGCGACGGACAGGGCACTGGAAACACCATATATTTT; CDR3: CASSDGQGTGNTIYF
size: .; D: TRBD2; J: TRBJ2-5; length: 16; V: TRBV9; DNA: TGTGCCAGCAGCGTAGGGGCTAGCGGGAGTATTGAGACCCAGTACTTC; CDR3: CASSVGASGSIETQYF
size: .; D: .; J: TRBJ2-3; length: 16; V: TRBV6-5; DNA: TGTGCCAGCAGTTCCCTAAAAGGTTCTAGCACAGATACGCAGTATTTT; CDR3: CASSSLKGSSTDTQYF
size: .; D: .; J: TRBJ1-3; length: 16; V: TRBV18; DNA: TGTGCCAGCTCACCAGAAAGGGTCATCTCTGGAAACACCATATATTTT; CDR3: CASSPERVISGNTIYF
size: .; D: .; J: TRBJ2-3; length: 14; V: TRBV4-1; DNA: TGCGCCAGCAGCCAACCCTCTTTTCCAGATACGCAGTATTTT; CDR3: CASSQPSFPDTQYF
size: .; D: TRBD1; J: TRBJ2-7; length: 15; V: TRBV7-9; DNA: TGTGCCAGCAGCTTAGAGTCGGGGACAGTCTACGAGCAGTACTTC; CDR3: CASSLESGTVYEQYF
size: .; D: .; J: TRBJ2-2; length: 13; V: TRBV19; DNA: TGTGCCAGTAGTATAGGAGGCACCGGGGAGCTGTTTTTT; CDR3: CASSIGGTGELFF
size: .; D: .; J: TRBJ1-5; length: 14; V: TRBV6-2/TRBV6-3; DNA: TGTGCCAGCAGTACGGGGGGTATGCATCAGCCCCAGCATTTT; CDR3: CASSTGGMHQPQHF
size: .; D: TRBD2; J: TRBJ2-1; length: 15; V: TRBV4-3; DNA: TGCGCCAGCAGCCACGGACTAGCCCGTGACAATGAGCAGTTCTTC; CDR3: CASSHGLARDNEQFF
size: .; D: .; J: TRBJ1-2; length: 16; V: TRBV5-6; DNA: TGTGCCAGCAGCTTGAGGACCCCAACAGGGTTTTCTGGCTACACCTTC; CDR3: CASSLRTPTGFSGYTF
size: once; D: TRBD2; J: TRBJ2-3; length: 12; V: TRBV3-1/TRBV3-2; DNA: TGTGCCAGCAGCCAAGGGACTAGCGGGATGCATTTT; CDR3: CASSQGTSGMHF
size: .; D: TRBD1; J: TRBJ2-7; length: 14; V: TRBV19; DNA: TGTGCCAGTAGTACCCGACAGGGTTCCTACGAGCAGTACTTC; CDR3: CASSTRQGSYEQYF
size: .; D: .; J: TRBJ1-1; length: 13; V: TRBV2; DNA: TGTGCCAGCAGTGGACCGCTGAACACTGAAGCTTTCTTT; CDR3: CASSGPLNTEAFF
size: .; D: .; J: TRBJ1-5; length: 14; V: TRBV27; DNA: TGTGCCAGCAGTTCCAGGGGCTGGGATCAGCCCCAGCATTTT; CDR3: CASSSRGWDQPQHF
size: .; D: .; J: TRBJ2-7; length: 17; V: TRBV2; DNA: TGTGCCAGCAGTGATTTGCCGCCTGGGGCCCTCTCCTACGAGCAGTACTTC; CDR3: CASSDLPPGALSYEQYF
size: .; D: .; J: TRBJ2-7; length: 13; V: TRBV5-1; DNA: TGCGCCAGCAGCACTGCAGGGTTTCACGAGCAGTACTTC; CDR3: CASSTAGFHEQYF
size: .; D: .; J: TRBJ2-1; length: 16; V: TRBV5-1; DNA: TGCGCCAGCAGCTTGGGGGGGCTAGGAGCCTACAATGAGCAGTTCTTC; CDR3: CASSLGGLGAYNEQFF
size: .; D: .; J: TRBJ2-3; length: 15; V: TRBV10-3; DNA: TGTGCCATCAGGGGGGGCCAGGGAAGCACAGATACGCAGTATTTT; CDR3: CAIRGGQGSTDTQYF
size: .; D: .; J: TRBJ1-4; length: 16; V: TRBV7-6; DNA: TGTGCCAGCAGCTTAAGCTCCTCCTCAACTAATGAAAAACTGTTTTTT; CDR3: CASSLSSSSTNEKLFF
size: once; D: .; J: TRBJ1-2; length: 15; V: TRBV6-5; DNA: TGTGCCAGCAGTTACGTGGCAGGGCGGGGGCATGGCTACACCTTC; CDR3: CASSYVAGRGHGYTF
size: .; D: TRBD1; J: TRBJ2-2; length: 15; V: TRBV19; DNA: TGTGCCAGTAAAGATTGGACAGGGAACACCGGGGAGCTGTTTTTT; CDR3: CASKDWTGNTGELFF
size: few; D: TRBD1; J: TRBJ1-2; length: 16; V: TRBV4-2; DNA: TGTGCCAGCAGCCAGGGACAGGGCTTTATGGTCTATGGCTACACCTTC; CDR3: CASSQGQGFMVYGYTF
size: .; D: .; J: TRBJ1-2; length: 13; V: TRBV2; DNA: TGTGCCAGCAGTGAAGGGCGGAACTATGGCTACACCTTC; CDR3: CASSEGRNYGYTF
size: .; D: .; J: TRBJ1-5; length: 20; V: TRBV4-1; DNA: TGCGCCAGCAGCCAAGATTTCGCCCTAGGTCGAGTAGATAACAATCAGCCCCAGCATTTT; CDR3: CASSQDFALGRVDNNQPQHF
size: .; D: TRBD2; J: TRBJ2-7; length: 17; V: TRBV7-9; DNA: TGTGCCAGCAGCTTCCCTAGCGGGGGGCCGGGCTCCTACGAGCAGTACTTC; CDR3: CASSFPSGGPGSYEQYF
size: .; D: .; J: TRBJ2-1; length: 14; V: TRBV6-5; DNA: TGTGCCAGCTCGGGGGCTGTCTCCTACAATGAGCAGTTCTTC; CDR3: CASSGAVSYNEQFF
size: .; D: TRBD1; J: TRBJ2-5; length: 14; V: TRBV5-1; DNA: TGCGCCAGCAGCTCCGGGACAGTTCAAGAGACCCAGTACTTC; CDR3: CASSSGTVQETQYF
size: .; D: .; J: TRBJ1-6; length: 14; V: TRBV3-1/TRBV3-2; DNA: TGTGCCAGCAGCCTTTCGACCCCAAATTCACCCCTCCACTTT; CDR3: CASSLSTPNSPLHF
size: .; D: .; J: TRBJ2-5; length: 11; V: TRBV7-2; DNA: TGTGCCAGCAGCTTCGGACGTTCCCAGTACTTC; CDR3: CASSFGRSQYF
size: .; D: .; J: TRBJ1-1; length: 14; V: TRBV6-5; DNA: TGTGCCAGCAGTTATAATGTAGGAAGCACTGAAGCTTTCTTT; CDR3: CASSYNVGSTEAFF
size: once; D: .; J: TRBJ1-2; length: 12; V: TRBV5-1; DNA: TGCGCCAGCAGCTTGGCGGGCTATGGCTACACCTTC; CDR3: CASSLAGYGYTF
size: .; D: .; J: TRBJ1-1; length: 12; V: TRBV6-5; DNA: TGTGCCAGCAGTTATCTTGGGTCTGAAGCTTTCTTT; CDR3: CASSYLGSEAFF
size: .; D: TRBD1; J: TRBJ2-7; length: 14; V: TRBV10-3; DNA: TGTGCCATCAGCCCGGGACAGGGGGCTGAAGAGCAGTACTTC; CDR3: CAISPGQGAEEQYF
size: .; D: TRBD2; J: TRBJ2-2; length: 17; V: TRBV5-4; DNA: TGTGCCAGCAGCTCACTCGGGGGCGGGAGGGCCACCGGGGAGCTGTTTTTT; CDR3: CASSSLGGGRATGELFF